Listed below are T cell receptor beta chains from one sample, sequenced in a study of T-cell memory formation after mild COVID-19. TCRdb used MiXCR to reprocess the 5' RACE reads, holding one entry per CDR3 protein. The table records fewer than 450,000 distinct CDR3 sequences, about 21% of them present only once. Input material: PBMCs or a T cell subset sorted from them (not recorded which). The source is an adult woman who had mild COVID-19 (a few samples of this study predate the infection). Cell type and time point are not known. Each CDR3 is given with its conserved first and last residue. A D gene is named only where the DNA matches it firmly. The size of a clone is reported for some rows only, either as once, few or many, or as a class for expanded clones.

>TRBV5-1|.|TRBJ2-6|few
TGCGCCAGCAGTCCAGGAGACTCTGGGGCCAACGTCCTGACTTTC
CASSPGDSGANVLTF
>TRBV24-1|.|TRBJ2-7|few
TGTGCCACCAGTGGTCAGGGGTTTGGGGAGCAGTACTTC
CATSGQGFGEQYF
>TRBV27|TRBD1|TRBJ2-4|.
TGTGCCAGCAGTTTTGGACAGGGGTATGCCAAAAACATTCAGTACTTC
CASSFGQGYAKNIQYF
>TRBV10-3|TRBD1|TRBJ1-1|.
TGTGCCATCAGTGAGGCGCAGGGACAGACTGAAGCTTTCTTT
CAISEAQGQTEAFF
>TRBV7-2|TRBD2|TRBJ2-1|.
TGTGCCAGCAGCACCCAACTAGCGATGTCCTACAATGAGCAGTTCTTC
CASSTQLAMSYNEQFF
>TRBV5-6|TRBD1|TRBJ2-1|few
TGTGCCAGCAGCTTCTCTACCACCGGGACAGCCAAACGTAGGCAGTTCTTC
CASSFSTTGTAKRRQFF
>TRBV7-9|TRBD2|TRBJ2-5|.
TGTGCCAGCAGCCCACCGGGGCTAGCGGCCTTTGACCAAGAGACCCAGTACTTC
CASSPPGLAAFDQETQYF
>TRBV10-3|TRBD1|TRBJ1-4|few
TGTGCCATCAGTGCCGGACAGGGGGCGGGAAATGAAAAACTGTTTTTT
CAISAGQGAGNEKLFF
>TRBV5-1|.|TRBJ2-3|few
TGCGCCAGCAGCTTGGATCCCAGCGGTGGAGGTACGCAGTATTTT
CASSLDPSGGGTQYF
>TRBV18|TRBD1|TRBJ1-1|many
TGTGCCAGCTCACCACAGACAGGGAAGAACACTGAAGCTTTCTTT
CASSPQTGKNTEAFF
>TRBV7-9|TRBD1|TRBJ2-1|.
TGTGCCAGCAGAGAAACAGGGGACGTTTGGAATGAGCAGTTCTTC
CASRETGDVWNEQFF
>TRBV3-1|.|TRBJ1-1|few
TGTGCCAGCAGCCTTATCGTAGTAGGGTTGCCCAGGACTAACACTGAAGCTTTCTTT
CASSLIVVGLPRTNTEAFF
>TRBV29-1|.|TRBJ2-5|few
TGCAGCGAAAGGGACGGAAAAGAGACCCAGTACTTC
CSERDGKETQYF
>TRBV12-3/TRBV12-4|.|TRBJ1-1|.
TGTGCCAGCAGACCGGGCTTTCTCTCTCGGGAAGCTTTCTTT
CASRPGFLSREAFF
>TRBV6-5|.|TRBJ2-7|few
TGTGCCAGCAGTTACGAGCGTTCCTCCTACGAGCAGTACTTC
CASSYERSSYEQYF
>TRBV7-7|.|TRBJ2-1|few
TGTGCCAGCAGCTTACGAAACAGGGTCCCCTACAATGAGCAGTTCTTC
CASSLRNRVPYNEQFF
>TRBV12-3/TRBV12-4|TRBD1|TRBJ1-2|few
TGTGCCAGCACCTTAGGGGACAGAGCTAACTATGGCTACACCTTC
CASTLGDRANYGYTF
>TRBV10-3|TRBD2|TRBJ2-3|few
TGTGCCACCGCCTTCACTAGCGGGGGGGGTAGAGATACGCAGTATTTT
CATAFTSGGGRDTQYF
>TRBV7-9|TRBD1|TRBJ1-5|.
TGTGCCAGCAGCCCCGGACAGGGGGCGTTCAATCAGCCCCAGCATTTT
CASSPGQGAFNQPQHF
>TRBV7-2|.|TRBJ1-1|.
TGTGCCAGCAGCTTAAGGTGGGGCACTGAAGCTTTCTTT
CASSLRWGTEAFF
>TRBV6-2/TRBV6-3|.|TRBJ2-1|.
TGTGCCAGCAGTTACTCGGACAGTTACAATGAGCAGTTCTTC
CASSYSDSYNEQFF
>TRBV4-2|.|TRBJ2-5|many
TGTGCCAGCAGCCAAGGCGGGGGCATCCAAGAGACCCAGTACTTC
CASSQGGGIQETQYF
>TRBV7-6|.|TRBJ2-7|many
TGTGCCAGCAGCCCATCGGCCCTAAGCTCCTACGAGCAGTACTTC
CASSPSALSSYEQYF
>TRBV5-1|.|TRBJ1-1|few
TGCGCCAGCAGCTTCTCAATGGGGACTGAAGCTTTCTTT
CASSFSMGTEAFF
>TRBV5-1|TRBD1|TRBJ2-1|few
TGCGCCAGCAGCAAGGGCGGGGACAGGGTTGGCAATGAGCAGTTCTTC
CASSKGGDRVGNEQFF
>TRBV30|TRBD1|TRBJ2-2|few
TGTGCCGGGACAGAGAACACCGGGGAGCTGTTTTTT
CAGTENTGELFF
>TRBV18|.|TRBJ2-5|.
TGTGCCAGCTCACAATCACAGGAAGAGACCCAGTACTTC
CASSQSQEETQYF
>TRBV2|.|TRBJ1-2|.
TGTGCCAGCAGTGTAACGGGGCTCGAGGGCTACACCTTC
CASSVTGLEGYTF
>TRBV7-3|.|TRBJ2-1|.
TGTGCCAGCAGCTTAACGTCGCTCCCTGGGGACAATGAGCAGTTCTTC
CASSLTSLPGDNEQFF
>TRBV5-1|TRBD1|TRBJ1-2|few
TGCGCCAGCAGCTTCGGGGCAGGGGGGAACTATGGCTACACCTTC
CASSFGAGGNYGYTF
>TRBV6-5|.|TRBJ1-1|.
TGTGCCAGCAGCCACAGGGCGGGGGTCGGGGCTGAAGCTTTCTTT
CASSHRAGVGAEAFF
>TRBV20-1|.|TRBJ2-5|.
TGCAGTGCTAGAGATTACGAGGGAGTGCGAGAGACCCAGTACTTC
CSARDYEGVRETQYF
>TRBV6-5|.|TRBJ2-3|few
TGTGCCAGCAGTTATGGCAGGGGCGGGGATACGCAGTATTTT
CASSYGRGGDTQYF
>TRBV7-6|TRBD1|TRBJ2-1|.
TGTGCCAGCAGCTTAGCGACAGGGGGCCTCCTTCCCTACAATGAGCAGTTCTTC
CASSLATGGLLPYNEQFF
>TRBV6-2/TRBV6-3|.|TRBJ2-5|few
TGTGCCAGCAGTTACTCGGCTGGTTCTGTGACCCAGTACTTC
CASSYSAGSVTQYF
>TRBV29-1|.|TRBJ2-3|.
TGCAGCGTCCTCTGGACTTCCACAGATACGCAGTATTTT
CSVLWTSTDTQYF
>TRBV15|.|TRBJ2-7|.
TGTGCCACCAGCAGAGATACAGGGCTTATGTACGAGCAGTACTTC
CATSRDTGLMYEQYF
>TRBV6-5|.|TRBJ1-4|.
TGTGCCAGCAGTTACTCGGGGGGAGCTAATGAAAAACTGTTTTTT
CASSYSGGANEKLFF
>TRBV7-3|.|TRBJ2-3|.
TGTGCCAGCAGCAGCCCCCCAGATACGCAGTATTTT
CASSSPPDTQYF
>TRBV6-5|.|TRBJ1-1|few
TGTGCCAGCAGTTACCTTGGGGGGAGCACTGAAGCTTTCTTT
CASSYLGGSTEAFF